One T cell receptor beta chain is described in this entry. As yet, its antigen is unknown. These data originate in a study of neoadjuvant nivolumab and ipilimumab in lung cancer. Study-level information: Nivolumab 3 mg/kg was given days 1, 15 and 29, plus ipilimumab 1 mg/kg day 1 in combination.

Libraries were prepared by immunoSEQ multiplex PCR; TCRdb keeps only in-frame clonotypes and omits some of them. The sample shows 6,500 to 8,500 clones, approximately 76% of them seen only once. CDR1 and CDR2 (germline): SEHNR, FQNEAQ (reference sequence). The CDR3 has 16 residues. With V trimmed by 3 bases and J by 3 bases, 10 bases remained unmatched. Study-level results: Only a small number of samples underwent TCR sequencing. From pretherapy to surgery, tumor richness and clonality rose with dual therapy.

The origin of this receptor is an adult with non-small cell lung cancer. The chain uses TRBV7-9 and TRBJ2-5; TRBD2 agrees at 7 bases. Sample: tumor tissue, taken after neoadjuvant nivolumab, alone or with ipilimumab, at or shortly before surgery. CDR3 coding DNA: TGTGCCAGCAGCTTTTCCGGGTCTAGCGGAAAAGAGACCCAGTACTTC. This encodes CASSFSGSSGKETQYF.